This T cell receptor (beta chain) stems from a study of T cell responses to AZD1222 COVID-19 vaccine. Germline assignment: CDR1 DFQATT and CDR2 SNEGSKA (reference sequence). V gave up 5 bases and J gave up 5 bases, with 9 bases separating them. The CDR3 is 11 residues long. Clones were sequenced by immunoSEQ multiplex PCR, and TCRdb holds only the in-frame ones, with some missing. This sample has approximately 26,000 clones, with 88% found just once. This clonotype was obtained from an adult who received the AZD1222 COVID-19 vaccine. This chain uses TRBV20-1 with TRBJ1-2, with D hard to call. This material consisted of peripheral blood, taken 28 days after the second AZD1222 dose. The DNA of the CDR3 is TGCAGTGCTGGAAGTGCTTATGGCTACACCTTC. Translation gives CSAGSAYGYTF.